Following are 22 T cell receptor beta chains from one sample sequenced in a study of blood T cell repertoires in COVID-19. The method was immunoSEQ multiplex PCR; TCRdb's version includes in-frame clones alone and lacks a portion of them. The sample shows fewer than 400,000 clones, 85% to 90% of them seen only once. The specimen sequenced was PBMCs or T cells enriched from blood (not recorded which). These receptors came from a woman aged 25 to 39 who had recovered from COVID-19.

The genes are TRBV27 and TRBJ1-5, with 8 bases that match TRBD1. V lost 6 bases to trimming and J lost 2 bases; unmatched junction nucleotides: 0. Germline CDR1 is MNHEY and CDR2 is SMNVEV (reference sequence). The CDR3 sequence is 13 residues long. The CDR3 DNA is TGTGCCAGCAGACAGGGGGGCAATCAGCCCCAGCATTTT. Encoded protein: CASRQGGNQPQHF.

The chain links TRBV20-1 to TRBJ1-1; D possibly corresponds to TRBD1 (5 bases). Germline loops: CDR1 DFQATT, CDR2 SNEGSKA (reference sequence). The CDR3 spans 11 residues. CDR3 amino acids: CGARVNTEAFF. The DNA of the CDR3 is TGCGGAGCCAGGGTGAACACTGAAGCTTTCTTT.

V is TRBV7-3 and J is TRBJ2-6, with D perhaps matching TRBD1 (6 bases). The CDR3 length is 16 residues. The V gene lost 4 bases and the J gene lost 0 bases, with 10 bases spanning the gap. CDR1 and CDR2 (germline): SGHTA, FQGTGA. The CDR3, as DNA: TGTGCCAGCAGCTCGGAACAGGGCTCTGGGGCCAACGTCCTGACTTTC. Translation: CASSSEQGSGANVLTF.

The chain is built from TRBV7-2 and TRBJ2-3; the match to TRBD1 covers 7 bases. V lost 1 base to trimming and J lost 2 bases; unmatched junction nucleotides: 3. Germline V gives CDR1 SGHTA, CDR2 FQGNSA. The CDR3 is made up of 15 amino acids. CDR3 nucleotide sequence: TGTGCCAGCAGCTTAGTGACAGGGATCACAGATACGCAGTATTTT. Protein product: CASSLVTGITDTQYF.

This clone was seen a few times. The gene calls are TRBV18 and TRBJ1-5, with D possibly TRBD1 on 6 matching bases. The CDR3 covers 12 residues. V was cut by 6 bases and J by 5 bases, with 8 bases left in between. Germline V gene lookup returns CDR1 KGHSH and CDR2 LQKENI. CDR3 protein: CASSHRDQPQHF. The CDR3 DNA reads TGTGCCAGCTCGCACAGGGATCAGCCCCAGCATTTT.

The chain links TRBV19 to TRBJ1-2; D is possibly TRBD1 (6 bases). The V gene lost 5 bases and the J gene lost 4 bases, with 17 bases spanning the gap. The germline gives CDR1 LNHDA, CDR2 SQIVND (reference sequence). The CDR3 is 15 amino acids. The CDR3 loop reads CASSGHRDPIYGYTF. The DNA for the CDR3 is TGTGCCAGTAGTGGCCACAGGGATCCCATCTATGGCTACACCTTC.

The V call is TRBV7-9, the J call TRBJ1-2; 7 nucleotides match TRBD1. V dropped 1 base and J dropped 4; count of bases not matched to a gene: 9. Germline CDR1 reads SEHNR; CDR2 reads FQNEAQ (reference sequence). The CDR3 runs to 16 residues. The DNA for the CDR3 is TGTGCCAGCAGCTTAGATCGGGACAGACTCTTCTATGGCTACACCTTC. It specifies CASSLDRDRLFYGYTF. Drawing the rest from reference TRBV7-9 and TRBJ1-2, the complete variable domain is DTGVSQNPRHKITKRGQNVTFRCDPISEHNRLYWYRQTLGQGPEFLTYFQNEAQLEKSRLLSDRFSAERPKGSFSTLEIQRTEQGDSAMYLCASSLDRDRLFYGYTFGSGTRLTVV.

The chain links TRBV14 to TRBJ1-6, with 7 bases lining up with TRBD1. Germline trimming cut 0 bases from V and 4 bases from J; bases unmatched to any gene: 9. CDR1 SGHDN and CDR2 FVKESK come from the germline V gene. This CDR3 comprises 18 residues. The CDR3 loop is CASSQEVPGTVYNSPLHF. The CDR3 DNA follows: TGTGCCAGCAGCCAAGAGGTACCCGGGACAGTGTATAATTCACCCCTCCACTTT.

The chain has TRBV5-1 and TRBJ1-2; 8 nucleotides agree with TRBD1. Germline-derived CDR1 and CDR2 are SGHRS and YFSETQ. This CDR3 is built from 14 residues. Trimming removed 5 bases from V and 4 bases from J; junction bases left unmatched: 7. CDR3 nucleotides: TGCGCCAGCAGGCCCCAGGGGGCGGCCTATGGCTACACCTTC. It translates to CASRPQGAAYGYTF.

The V gene is TRBV6-6, the J gene TRBJ1-5; 8 nucleotides agree with TRBD1. Germline V gives CDR1 MNHNY, CDR2 SVGAGI (reference sequence). The CDR3 has 15 amino acids. V shed 5 bases, J shed 1 base, and the junction held 4 bases outside the gene matches. CDR3: CASSPGDRSNQPQHF. CDR3 in DNA: TGTGCCAGCAGTCCCGGGGACAGGAGCAATCAGCCCCAGCATTTT.

The J gene is TRBJ1-1, the V gene TRBV4-3, with a possible D match to TRBD1 (6 bases). V was pared by 4 bases and J by 8 bases, with 11 bases between. The germline V gene encodes CDR1 LGHNA and CDR2 YSLEER. This CDR3 has 12 residues. CDR3 sequence reads: CASSRLQGEAFF. CDR3 DNA: TGCGCCAGCAGCCGCCTACAGGGAGAAGCTTTCTTT.

The genes are TRBV7-8 and TRBJ1-2; 9 nucleotides line up with TRBD1. Per the germline V gene, CDR1 is SGHVS and CDR2 is FQNEAQ. The CDR3 has 14 residues. J lost 5 bases, V lost 3 bases, and 4 bases had no gene match. The CDR3 loop reads CASSFADRGYGYTF. CDR3 nucleotides: TGTGCCAGCAGCTTCGCGGACAGGGGTTATGGCTACACCTTC.

This clone was seen once. J is TRBJ2-5 and V is TRBV9; TRBD2 aligns across 11 bases. The V segment lost 3 bases and the J segment 1 base; nucleotides outside the gene matches: 5. The germline CDR1 and CDR2 sequences are SGDLS and YYNGEE. The CDR3 loop spans 16 amino acids. The CDR3 spells CASSERTSGSQETQYF. Written as DNA, the CDR3 is TGTGCCAGCAGCGAGAGGACTAGCGGGTCCCAAGAGACCCAGTACTTC.

This chain links TRBV19 with TRBJ1-1, with TRBD1 matching 7 bases. J lost 1 base, V lost 4 bases, and 3 bases had no gene match. Germline V gives CDR1 LNHDA, CDR2 SQIVND (reference sequence). This CDR3 comprises 14 residues. Written as DNA, the CDR3 is TGTGCCAGTAGTAGAGGGGGCCCGAACACTGAAGCTTTCTTT. It is translated as CASSRGGPNTEAFF.

This rearrangement joins TRBV28 to TRBJ1-2; 9 bases map to TRBD1. Germline V gene sequence: CDR1 MDHEN, CDR2 SYDVKM. V dropped 6 bases and J dropped 6; count of bases not matched to a gene: 17. CDR3 length: 17 amino acids. The DNA for the CDR3 is TGTGCCAGCAGCCTTTTGGGGAGAACAGGGGGCGCAGATGGCTACACCTTC. Protein product: CASSLLGRTGGADGYTF.

The rearrangement joins TRBV7-8 to TRBJ1-3; 8 positions agree with TRBD1. Germline loops: CDR1 SGHVS, CDR2 FQNEAQ. Trimming cost V 1 base and J 2 bases; bases outside gene matches: 4. CDR3 length: 16 amino acids. The CDR3 sequence: CASSLDRGSTGNTIYF. The CDR3 coding sequence is TGTGCCAGCAGCTTAGACAGGGGGTCGACTGGAAACACCATATATTTT.

The chain combines TRBV5-6 with TRBJ2-7; 7 bases match TRBD1. Trimming removed 4 bases from V and 5 bases from J; junction bases left unmatched: 6. CDR1 and CDR2 from the germline V gene are SGHDT and YYEEEE. The CDR3 sequence is 13 residues long. DNA of the CDR3: TGTGCCAGCAGCCAGGGGGTGGTCAACGAGCAGTACTTC. Translated, it gives CASSQGVVNEQYF.

This clone was detected a few times. The rearrangement uses TRBV19 and TRBJ2-1, with 9 bases lining up with TRBD2. V lost 4 bases and J lost 7; bases outside the gene matches: 11. This CDR3 comprises 16 residues. Germline values: CDR1 LNHDA, CDR2 SQIVND (reference sequence). The CDR3 protein is CASSTPGRGGGNEQFF. The CDR3 DNA reads TGTGCCAGTAGTACCCCGGGGCGGGGGGGCGGAAATGAGCAGTTCTTC.

The chain uses TRBV5-1 and TRBJ2-7, with 10 bases matching TRBD1. This CDR3 is built from 14 residues. V dropped 9 bases and J dropped 7; count of bases not matched to a gene: 13. CDR1 and CDR2 (germline): SGHRS, YFSETQ. The CDR3 sequence is CATRRGTGDFEQYF. CDR3 nucleotide sequence: TGCGCCACCCGAAGGGGGACAGGGGACTTTGAGCAGTACTTC.

CDR3 nucleotide sequence: TGCGCCAGCAGCAGCTTTTCAGGTTCGCAGTTCTTC. This codes for CASSSFSGSQFF. This sequence joins TRBV5-1 and TRBJ2-1; D uncertain. Trimming removed 4 bases from V and 12 bases from J, with 14 bases in between. The CDR3 consists of 12 residues. Germline V gene lookup returns CDR1 SGHRS and CDR2 YFSETQ. Based on the CDR3 plus reference TRBV5-1 and TRBJ2-1, the full variable domain is KAGVTQTPRYLIKTRGQQVTLSCSPISGHRSVSWYQQTPGQGLQFLFEYFSETQRNKGNFPGRFSGRQFSNSRSEMNVSTLELGDSALYLCASSSFSGSQFFGPGTRLTVL.

The chain joins TRBV9 to TRBJ2-1; 7 bases agree with TRBD1. The germline gives CDR1 SGDLS, CDR2 YYNGEE. This CDR3 region has 15 residues. With V trimmed by 4 bases and J by 1 base, 5 bases remained unmatched. CDR3: CASSLGTESYNEQFF. The CDR3 DNA reads TGTGCCAGCAGCCTCGGGACAGAATCCTACAATGAGCAGTTCTTC.

V is TRBV6-2 or TRBV6-3 and J is TRBJ1-2; 8 bases are a match to TRBD1. Germline assignment: CDR1 MNHEY and CDR2 SVGEGT. This CDR3 spans 17 amino acids. V was clipped by 0 bases and J by 6 bases; unmatched bases: 12. The CDR3 region is CASSYSPQGASPNGYTF. Written as DNA, the CDR3 is TGTGCCAGCAGTTACTCGCCCCAGGGGGCATCTCCGAATGGCTACACCTTC.